This T cell receptor (beta chain) was profiled in a study of shared T cell receptors in the human thymus. The V gene's germline CDR1 is SNHLY and CDR2 FYNNEI. The CDR3 runs to 20 residues. With V trimmed by 0 bases and J by 5 bases, 21 bases remained unmatched. Sequencing was performed with immunoSEQ multiplex PCR; in TCRdb, only in-frame clones are kept and a portion is missing. This sample has about 730,000 clones, with approximately 85% found just once. This sample also belongs to another study, concerning human thymus T cells.

This sequence joins TRBV2 and TRBJ1-2; TRBD1 aligns across 7 bases. The sequenced sample was thymocytes. This TCR was recovered from a girl under three years old with a congenital heart defect. CDR3 nucleotide sequence: TGTGCCAGCAGTGAAGCGCTTCGTAGGGGGCGCCCCGACGAGCTATATGGCTACACCTTC. Translating gives CASSEALRRGRPDELYGYTF.